This entry lists 15 T cell receptor beta chains sequenced from one sample in a study of human T cells and chemical hapten exposure. Sample time point: patch test 1, 2 weeks after DPC sensitization. As to treatment: therapeutic diphenylcyclopropenone sensitization with weekly scalp DPC. MiXCR was run by TCRdb on the RACE reads, yielding one entry per CDR3 protein. The data hold tens of thousands of distinct CDR3 sequences, with 10% observed a single time. The material was whole blood, obtained in connection with sensitization to the hapten diphenylcyclopropenone (DPC). The source of these receptors is a woman aged 50 to 65 with alopecia areata. Some clones in this sample may be carry-over from other donors' samples.

This clonotype was picked up a small number of times. V is TRBV6-5 and J is TRBJ2-7; D may be TRBD1 (6 bases). The germline gives CDR1 MNHEY, CDR2 SVGAGI. CDR3 length: 13 residues. V shed 1 base and J shed 6 bases, with 10 bases lying between them. CDR3 region: CASSYLGAGEQYF. For the CDR3, the DNA is TGTGCCAGCAGTTACTTGGGGGCTGGCGAGCAGTACTTC.

This clonotype was found a few times. This rearrangement joins TRBV9 to TRBJ1-4, with D tentatively TRBD1 (5 bases). CDR1 SGDLS and CDR2 YYNGEE come from the germline V gene. V was clipped by 4 bases and J by 8 bases, with 6 bases between them. CDR3 length equals 11 residues. The CDR3 nucleotides read TGTGCCAGCAGCAAGGGGGAAAAACTGTTTTTT. It is translated as CASSKGEKLFF.

This clonotype turned up a few times. V usage is TRBV5-1 and J usage is TRBJ2-7, with a weak D call TRBD2 (5 bases). There are 12 residues in the CDR3. Per germline, CDR1 SGHRS and CDR2 YFSETQ. V was cut by 5 bases and J by 3 bases, with 9 bases left in between. The CDR3 is CASREDNYEQYF. CDR3 nucleotides: TGCGCCAGCAGGGAGGATAACTACGAGCAGTACTTC. The full variable domain, with the rest looked up from reference TRBV5-1 and TRBJ2-7, is KAGVTQTPRYLIKTRGQQVTLSCSPISGHRSVSWYQQTPGQGLQFLFEYFSETQRNKGNFPGRFSGRQFSNSRSEMNVSTLELGDSALYLCASREDNYEQYFGPGTRLTVT.

The chain couples TRBV18 to TRBJ1-1; D possibly corresponds to TRBD1 (6 bases). V gave up 5 bases and J gave up 6 bases, with 19 bases separating them. The CDR3 is made up of 15 amino acids. Germline V gene data show CDR1 as KGHSH and CDR2 as LQKENI. CDR3 loop: CASSSAVSGDAEAFF. CDR3 nucleotides: TGTGCCAGCTCATCCGCGGTTTCAGGGGACGCTGAAGCTTTCTTT. Complete variable domain (other parts from reference TRBV18 and TRBJ1-1): NAGVMQNPRHLVRRRGQEARLRCSPMKGHSHVYWYRQLPEEGLKFMVYLQKENIIDESGMPKERFSAEFPKEGPSILRIQQVVRGDSAAYFCASSSAVSGDAEAFFGQGTRLTVV.

This clonotype was observed many times. J is TRBJ2-1 and V is TRBV4-3; D unclear. There are 15 residues in the CDR3. V was trimmed by 3 bases and J by 2 bases, leaving 11 bases between them. Germline V CDR1 and CDR2: LGHNA, YSLEER. The chain's CDR3 is CASSHDKAPYNEQFF. The CDR3 coding sequence is TGCGCCAGCAGCCACGACAAGGCGCCCTACAATGAGCAGTTCTTC.

Ten or more counts support this clonotype. The gene calls are TRBV11-2 and TRBJ2-7; tentative D call: TRBD1 (6 bases). V lost 6 bases and J lost 4, with 10 bases in between. The CDR3 has 12 residues. CDR1 and CDR2 (germline): SGHAT, FQNNGV. This CDR3 reads CASSPRGYEQYF. The CDR3 bases are TGTGCCAGCAGTCCAAGGGGGTACGAGCAGTACTTC.

The rearrangement joins TRBV4-3 to TRBJ2-7, with D perhaps matching TRBD2 (6 bases). Trimming took 1 base from V and 6 from J, leaving 13 bases between them. Germline V gene lookup returns CDR1 LGHNA and CDR2 YSLEER. The CDR3 has 14 residues. CDR3: CASSQGDSLSEQYF. The CDR3 DNA is TGCGCCAGCAGCCAAGGGGACTCCCTTTCCGAGCAGTACTTC.

The gene calls are TRBV7-9 and TRBJ1-2; no definite D call. Germline CDR1 reads SEHNR; CDR2 reads FQNEAQ (reference sequence). There are 13 residues in the CDR3. V lost 2 bases and J 3 bases, leaving 7 bases between the germline ends. The CDR3 DNA reads TGTGCCAGCAGCTTACCGGCAGACTATGGCTACACCTTC. Residues: CASSLPADYGYTF.

This clonotype has more than one count but fewer than ten. V is TRBV6-6 and J is TRBJ1-4; TRBD1 is a possible D gene (5 bases). Germline V CDR1 and CDR2: MNHNY, SVGAGI (reference sequence). CDR3 length: 14 residues. Trimming took 7 bases from V and 8 from J, leaving 17 bases between them. The CDR3 DNA sequence: TGTGCCAGCAACAAACCCGGGGGTGAGGAAAAACTGTTTTTT. Translation gives CASNKPGGEEKLFF.

This sequence joins TRBV21-1 and TRBJ2-7; TRBD2 is taken as the D call from the table, unchecked against the DNA. TRBV21-1 is an annotated pseudogene. The CDR3 contains 16 residues. CDR3 DNA sequence: TGTGCCAGCAGCTTCCAGGGACTAGCGGGAGAAGGGACTCAGTACTTC. Protein: CASSFQGLAGEGTQYF.

The chain is built from TRBV4-2 and TRBJ2-1; D tentatively reads TRBD1 or TRBD2 (6 bases each). Germline lookup yields CDR1 LGHNA and CDR2 YNFKEQ. The CDR3 is made up of 17 amino acids. Trimming shortened V by 5 bases and J by 4 bases, and 21 bases separated the two germline ends. Written as DNA, the CDR3 is TGTGCCAGCAGCTGGCGGAGGGGAGGAGGGGGATACAATGAGCAGTTCTTC. It is translated as CASSWRRGGGGYNEQFF.

The sample holds a few counts of this clonotype. This rearrangement joins TRBV29-1 to TRBJ2-5; TRBD2 matches 12 bases. The length of the CDR3 is 15 residues. Per the germline V gene, CDR1 is SQVTM and CDR2 is ANQGSEA. Trimming took 5 bases from V and 3 from J; bases not matched to a gene: 7. In DNA form, the CDR3 reads TGCAGCGTTTCCGGACTAGCGGGGAACGAAGAGACCCAGTACTTC. Protein sequence: CSVSGLAGNEETQYF.

The gene calls are TRBV6-1 and TRBJ2-7; D uncertain. Germline CDR1 MNHNS, CDR2 SASEGT. V was cut by 5 bases and J by 4 bases, with 21 bases left in between. The CDR3 loop spans 16 amino acids. The CDR3 bases are TGTGCCAGCAGTAGACAAGGAGTGCCAGACGGTTACGAGCAGTACTTC. It codes for CASSRQGVPDGYEQYF.

This clonotype was seen a few times. This chain uses TRBV18 with TRBJ1-1; weak D call: TRBD1 (5 bases). V was clipped by 3 bases and J by 5 bases, with 13 bases between them. Germline assignment: CDR1 KGHSH and CDR2 LQKENI. The CDR3 length is 14 residues. This CDR3 reads CASSPSRQPTEAFF. CDR3 nucleotide sequence: TGTGCCAGCTCACCGTCCCGACAGCCTACTGAAGCTTTCTTT.

This clonotype was detected a few times. A junction end diverges from the germline sequence, so it may reflect a read error. The V gene is TRBV27, the J gene TRBJ2-7, with TRBD2 as a possible D gene (5 bases). The CDR3 is 13 residues long. Germline CDR1 MNHEY, CDR2 SMNVEV (reference sequence). CDR3 nucleotides: TGTGCCAGCAGTTTAAGCCCCTCGTGGGAGCCGTACTTC. This gives the protein CASSLSPSWEPYF.